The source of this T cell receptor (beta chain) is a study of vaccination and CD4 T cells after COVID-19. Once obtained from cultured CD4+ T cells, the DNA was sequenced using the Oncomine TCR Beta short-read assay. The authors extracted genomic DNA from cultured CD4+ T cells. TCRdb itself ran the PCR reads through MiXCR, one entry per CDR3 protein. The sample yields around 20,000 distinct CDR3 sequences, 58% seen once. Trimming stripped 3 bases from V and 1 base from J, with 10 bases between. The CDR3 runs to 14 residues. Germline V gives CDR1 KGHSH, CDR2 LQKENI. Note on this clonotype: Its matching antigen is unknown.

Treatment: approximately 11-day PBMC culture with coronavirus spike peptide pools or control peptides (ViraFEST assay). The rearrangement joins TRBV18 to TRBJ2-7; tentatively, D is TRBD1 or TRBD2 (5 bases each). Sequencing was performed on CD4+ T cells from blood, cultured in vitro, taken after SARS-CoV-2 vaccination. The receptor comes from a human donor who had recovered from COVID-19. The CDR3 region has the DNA TGTGCCAGCTCACCCGGGACGAATTCCTACGAGCAGTACTTC. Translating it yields CASSPGTNSYEQYF.